The 17 T cell receptor beta chains in this list originate from one sample, sequenced in a study of cytomegalovirus exposure and HLA in healthy donors (dated by TCRdb to the late 2010s). Library construction relied on the immunoSEQ multiplex PCR assay. A mixture of 60 forward primers for TCR Vbeta segments and 13 reverse primers for TCR Jbeta segments was used in the multiplex PCR. This is the immuneACCESS table as TCRdb keeps it, with only in-frame sequences that have V and J called. A part of the clones is gone; compared with another copy, unresolved V genes explain less than half, and the rest is unexplained. The sample table records some 190,000 clones; 80% of these occur just once. The top ten constitute under 2% of the sample. Input material: PBMCs. Receptors originate from a woman aged 25 to 45 in good health and CMV-seronegative.

This rearrangement joins TRBV13 to TRBJ2-7; tentatively, D is TRBD2 (5 bases). The V end was cut by 0 bases, the J end by 2 bases, with 8 bases between. Germline assignment: CDR1 PRHDT and CDR2 FYEKMQ (reference sequence). The CDR3 extends over 14 amino acids. The chain's CDR3 is CASSLGGSTYEQYF. CDR3 bases: TGTGCCAGCAGCTTAGGGGGGAGCACCTACGAGCAGTACTTC.

The J gene is TRBJ2-1, the V gene TRBV5-4, with TRBD2 matching 12 bases. V was clipped by 3 bases and J by 4 bases; unmatched bases: 5. This CDR3 comprises 16 residues. The germline V gene encodes CDR1 SGHNT and CDR2 YYREEE (reference sequence). CDR3 nucleotide sequence: TGTGCCAGCAGCTCCGCCCTAGCGGGGGGGTACAATGAGCAGTTCTTC. Translated: CASSSALAGGYNEQFF.

The V and J genes are TRBV10-3 and TRBJ2-2; 7 bases match TRBD2. In germline, CDR1 is ENHRY, CDR2 SYGVKD. Losses at the gene ends were 3 bases for V and 5 bases for J; bases not matched to a gene: 12. The CDR3 is made up of 17 amino acids. CDR3 sequence (DNA): TGTGCCATCAGTGACCTGGGAGGCGGGGGAAGAACCGGGGAGCTGTTTTTT. It translates to CAISDLGGGGRTGELFF.

The chain combines TRBV1 with TRBJ2-1; no check of the table's D call, TRBD2, against the DNA was made. TRBV1 is a documented pseudogene. The CDR3 consists of 14 residues. The CDR3 sequence: CTSSQERRAGEQFF. The CDR3 DNA is TGCACCAGCAGCCAAGAACGTCGAGCGGGGGAGCAGTTCTTC.

This chain links TRBV25-1 with TRBJ2-1, with D maybe TRBD1 (5 bases). The V end was cut by 3 bases, the J end by 5 bases, with 14 bases between. Germline V CDR1 and CDR2: MGHDK, SYGVNS. The CDR3 length is 15 residues. CDR3 sequence: CASSEPGLEHNEQFF. The CDR3 nucleotides read TGTGCCAGCAGTGAGCCAGGGCTAGAGCACAATGAGCAGTTCTTC.

As DNA, the CDR3 is TGCAGCGTGGATGTACAAAGGACAGGGGCCTATGGCTACACCTTC. Its protein product is CSVDVQRTGAYGYTF. The chain couples TRBV29-1 to TRBJ1-2; 9 nucleotides line up with TRBD1. The CDR3 has 15 amino acids. V dropped 6 bases and J dropped 4; count of bases not matched to a gene: 12. The germline gives CDR1 SQVTM, CDR2 ANQGSEA.

The chain links TRBV5-1 to TRBJ1-6, with TRBD1 matching over 9 bases. The CDR3 has 15 residues. The J segment lost 14 bases and the V segment lost 0 bases, leaving 9 bases of the junction unmatched. Germline CDR1 reads SGHRS; CDR2 reads YFSETQ. CDR3 residues: CASSLAGTGLTALHF. Here the CDR3 DNA reads TGCGCCAGCAGCTTGGCTGGGACAGGGTTGACGGCCCTCCACTTT.

In DNA form, the CDR3 reads TGTGCCTGGAGTGGGACTAGCGGGGTCCAAGAGACCCAGTACTTC. Its protein product is CAWSGTSGVQETQYF. The chain links TRBV30 to TRBJ2-5; the match to TRBD2 covers 12 bases. Germline V gene sequence: CDR1 GTSNPN, CDR2 SVGIG (reference sequence). V dropped 1 base and J dropped 1; count of bases not matched to a gene: 1. The CDR3 sequence is 15 residues long.

A few counts support this clone. The chain couples TRBV2 to TRBJ1-1; 8 bases match TRBD1. After removal of 6 bases from V and 3 bases from J, the junction contained 3 bases not matched to a gene. Per the germline V gene, CDR1 is SNHLY and CDR2 is FYNNEI. This CDR3 has 13 residues. This CDR3 reads CASRGTGYTEAFF. CDR3 nucleotide sequence: TGTGCCAGCAGGGGGACAGGTTACACTGAAGCTTTCTTT.

The V call is TRBV4-1, the J call TRBJ1-4, with 7 positions matching TRBD1. This CDR3 region has 15 residues. Germline CDR1 reads MGHRA; CDR2 reads YSYEKL. V lost 2 bases and J lost 3; bases outside the gene matches: 3. The CDR3 sequence: CASSQPGTANEKLFF. CDR3 bases: TGCGCCAGCAGCCAACCCGGGACAGCTAATGAAAAACTGTTTTTT.

A single count supports this clone. The chain uses TRBV6-6 and TRBJ2-7, with 9 positions matching TRBD2. From germline, CDR1 is MNHNY and CDR2 SVGAGI (reference sequence). V shed 6 bases, J shed 0 bases, and the junction held 0 bases outside the gene matches. The CDR3 sequence is 13 residues long. The CDR3, as DNA: TGTGCCAGCAGGACTAGCGGCTCCTACGAGCAGTACTTC. Its protein is CASRTSGSYEQYF.

V usage is TRBV6-6 and J usage is TRBJ1-2; D is ambiguous. CDR1 and CDR2 (germline): MNHNY, SVGAGI (reference sequence). Trimming removed 8 bases at V and 7 bases at J, with 17 bases between. The CDR3 consists of 13 residues. The CDR3 DNA sequence: TGTGCCAGCTTAGAGAGTGGCGGAGGTGGCTACACCTTC. Translating gives CASLESGGGGYTF.

This clone was observed a handful of times. This rearrangement joins TRBV9 to TRBJ2-3; 7 bases map to TRBD1. This CDR3 is built from 15 residues. With V trimmed by 7 bases and J by 2 bases, 10 bases remained unmatched. The germline V gene has CDR1 SGDLS and CDR2 YYNGEE. The DNA for the CDR3 is TGTGCCAGCGGGATACAGGGGACCCCCACAGATACGCAGTATTTT. This translates into CASGIQGTPTDTQYF.

The V gene is TRBV7-2, the J gene TRBJ2-7, with TRBD2 as a possible D gene (6 bases). Germline V gives CDR1 SGHTA, CDR2 FQGNSA. Trimming cost V 8 bases and J 3 bases, with 23 bases left between them. The CDR3 is 16 residues long. DNA for the CDR3: TGTGCCAGCGGCCCTGGGGGGACCAAGGCCCTCTACGAGCAGTACTTC. Its translation: CASGPGGTKALYEQYF.

The rearrangement uses TRBV18 and TRBJ1-6; TRBD1 aligns across 7 bases. The germline CDR1 and CDR2 sequences are KGHSH and LQKENI. The CDR3 spans 16 residues. V lost 3 bases, J lost 5 bases, and 7 bases stayed unmatched. The CDR3 nucleotides are TGTGCCAGCTCACCCCTGGGTGACAGGGATAATTCACCCCTCCACTTT. It encodes CASSPLGDRDNSPLHF. Variable domain in full (rest from reference TRBV18 and TRBJ1-6): NAGVMQNPRHLVRRRGQEARLRCSPMKGHSHVYWYRQLPEEGLKFMVYLQKENIIDESGMPKERFSAEFPKEGPSILRIQQVVRGDSAAYFCASSPLGDRDNSPLHFGNGTRLTVT.

The rearrangement joins TRBV4-3 to TRBJ1-5, with 7 bases fitting TRBD1. Germline V gene sequence: CDR1 LGHNA, CDR2 YSLEER. This CDR3 contains 15 residues. V lost 4 bases, J lost 2 bases, and 5 bases stayed unmatched. For the CDR3, the DNA is TGCGCCAGCAGCCTGGGGACAGATCGCAATCAGCCCCAGCATTTT. Translated: CASSLGTDRNQPQHF.

The DNA of the CDR3 is TGTGCCAGCGGAAGGGAGGGAGGACAGCCCCAGCATTTT. Translating it yields CASGREGGQPQHF. The rearrangement joins TRBV2 to TRBJ1-5; D is uncertain. The CDR3 is 13 residues long. Per the germline V gene, CDR1 is SNHLY and CDR2 is FYNNEI. V was cut by 8 bases and J by 7 bases, with 15 bases left in between. Supplemented by reference TRBV2 and TRBJ1-5, the full variable domain reads EPEVTQTPSHQVTQMGQEVILRCVPISNHLYFYWYRQILGQKVEFLVSFYNNEISEKSEIFDDQFSVERPDGSNFTLKIRSTKLEDSAMYFCASGREGGQPQHFGDGTRLSIL.